These T cell receptor beta chains were read from a single sample in a study of blood T cell repertoires in COVID-19. Generated by immunoSEQ multiplex PCR, the TCRdb table keeps only in-frame clones and is missing some. Of about 110,000 clones in the sample, 80% to 85% were seen once. Sequencing was done on a sample of peripheral blood. Source of these receptors: a man aged 70 or older with acute or convalescent COVID-19. Both conserved end residues are part of each CDR3. D genes are given only for firm matches. Size values are once, few and many counts, or a class for expanded clones, and some rows have none.

once	TRBJ2-1	TRBD2	TRBV10-3	CAISETSGSKAYNEQFF	TGTGCCATCAGTGAAACTAGCGGGAGTAAGGCCTACAATGAGCAGTTCTTC
few	TRBJ1-1	TRBD1	TRBV5-1	CASGSTGMNTEAFF	TGCGCCAGCGGATCGACAGGGATGAACACTGAAGCTTTCTTT
-	TRBJ1-2	-	TRBV7-9	CASSLAAGAGGYTF	TGTGCCAGCAGCTTAGCGGCGGGCGCAGGCGGCTACACCTTC
-	TRBJ2-1	-	TRBV7-3	CASSLRTDNEQFF	TGTGCCAGCAGCTTAAGGACAGACAATGAGCAGTTCTTC
-	TRBJ2-1	TRBD2	TRBV6-1	CASSEDASGGHNEQFF	TGTGCCAGCAGTGAAGATGCTAGCGGGGGACACAATGAGCAGTTCTTC
-	TRBJ1-2	-	TRBV28	CASRDSGGRVYGYTF	TGTGCCAGCAGGGACTCGGGGGGCCGCGTCTATGGCTACACCTTC
-	TRBJ2-7	-	TRBV6-5	CASSYLTEEQYF	TGTGCCAGCAGTTACCTCACAGAGGAGCAGTACTTC
-	TRBJ2-4	TRBD2	TRBV6-5	CASSYGSGRGQNIQYF	TGTGCCAGCAGTTACGGGAGCGGGAGGGGTCAAAACATTCAGTACTTC
-	TRBJ2-7	TRBD2	TRBV27	CASRKTSGILLSAYEQYF	TGTGCCAGCAGAAAAACTAGCGGGATCCTCCTTAGCGCCTACGAGCAGTACTTC
-	TRBJ1-1	TRBD1	TRBV19	CASRGQFNTEAFF	TGTGCCAGCAGGGGGCAGTTTAACACTGAAGCTTTCTTT
-	TRBJ2-3	TRBD1	TRBV7-6	CASSSPTGTDTQYF	TGTGCCAGCAGCTCTCCGACAGGGACAGATACGCAGTATTTT
-	TRBJ2-1	TRBD2	TRBV15	CATSRDSGGYNEQFF	TGTGCCACCAGCAGAGATTCCGGGGGGTACAATGAGCAGTTCTTC
-	TRBJ1-5	TRBD1	TRBV28	CASHRGFNQPQHF	TGTGCCAGCCACAGGGGTTTCAATCAGCCCCAGCATTTT
-	TRBJ2-4	-	TRBV5-5	CASSTGGENIQYF	TGTGCCAGCAGCACGGGTGGAGAAAACATTCAGTACTTC
-	TRBJ2-3	TRBD2	TRBV7-3	CASSLGFRGGLTDTDTQYF	TGTGCCAGCAGCTTAGGCTTCCGGGGGGGACTTACTGACACAGATACGCAGTATTTT
-	TRBJ1-2	TRBD1	TRBV27	CASSAGTGSDGYTF	TGTGCCAGCAGTGCCGGGACAGGGTCTGATGGCTACACCTTC
-	TRBJ2-7	-	TRBV5-1	CASSLSWGDYEQYF	TGCGCCAGCAGCTTGAGTTGGGGGGACTACGAGCAGTACTTC
-	TRBJ2-4	TRBD2	TRBV3-1/TRBV3-2	CASSLGGTSGIQYF	TGTGCCAGCAGCCTTGGCGGGACTAGTGGCATTCAGTACTTC
once	TRBJ2-7	-	TRBV18	CANNGQRKTYEQYF	TGTGCCAACAACGGACAGAGGAAGACCTACGAGCAGTACTTC
-	TRBJ1-4	-	TRBV3-1/TRBV3-2	CASSLRATNEKLFF	TGTGCCAGCAGCCTTCGGGCAACTAATGAAAAACTGTTTTTT
-	TRBJ1-6	-	TRBV5-1	CASSLAGAGRSPLHF	TGCGCCAGCAGCTTGGCAGGGGCAGGGCGCTCACCCCTCCACTTT
once	TRBJ1-2	-	TRBV9	CASSVDQGGRGYTF	TGTGCCAGCAGCGTAGACCAGGGAGGACGAGGCTACACCTTC
-	TRBJ1-3	-	TRBV10-3	CAIRGSSGNTIYF	TGTGCCATCAGGGGCAGCTCTGGAAACACCATATATTTT
-	TRBJ1-2	-	TRBV5-1	CASSLGRGLANYGYTF	TGCGCCAGCAGCTTGGGGCGGGGGCTAGCTAACTATGGCTACACCTTC
medium-sized	TRBJ2-1	-	TRBV9	CASSPSGLVLVNEQFF	TGTGCCAGCAGCCCTAGTGGCCTTGTTCTGGTGAATGAGCAGTTCTTC
-	TRBJ1-2	-	TRBV5-5	CASSQAQLYGYTF	TGTGCCAGCAGCCAGGCGCAGCTCTATGGCTACACCTTC
-	TRBJ1-1	-	TRBV29-1	CSVGNGGTEAFF	TGCAGCGTTGGGAACGGGGGGACTGAAGCTTTCTTT
-	TRBJ2-7	-	TRBV6-6	CASIRYWSSGFGEQYF	TGTGCCAGCATTCGATATTGGAGCTCCGGCTTCGGGGAGCAGTACTTC
-	TRBJ2-7	TRBD1	TRBV6-1	CATGQTYEQYF	TGTGCCACGGGACAGACCTACGAGCAGTACTTC
few	TRBJ1-5	TRBD1	TRBV28	CASSSPQGQSNQPQHF	TGTGCCAGCAGTTCCCCCCAGGGACAGAGCAATCAGCCCCAGCATTTT
-	TRBJ2-3	TRBD2	TRBV25-1	CASSDIGTRTYF	TGTGCCAGCAGTGATATCGGGACTAGGACTTATTTT
few	TRBJ2-7	-	TRBV6-2/TRBV6-3	CASSYVQSNYEQYF	TGTGCCAGCAGTTACGTACAGTCTAACTACGAGCAGTACTTC
-	TRBJ2-7	-	TRBV24-1	CATSGSSYEQYF	TGTGCCACCAGTGGTAGTTCCTACGAGCAGTACTTC
-	TRBJ2-5	TRBD1	TRBV3-1/TRBV3-2	CASSHGTGSYQETQYF	TGTGCCAGCAGCCACGGGACAGGGTCGTACCAAGAGACCCAGTACTTC
-	TRBJ2-6	-	TRBV5-4	CAITKAERGANVLTF	TGTGCCATAACAAAGGCTGAGAGGGGGGCCAACGTCCTGACTTTC
-	TRBJ1-5	-	TRBV28	CASINAQGIQPQHF	TGTGCCAGCATTAACGCTCAGGGGATTCAGCCCCAGCATTTT
-	TRBJ2-3	TRBD2	TRBV14	CASSQVRGGQTDTQYF	TGTGCCAGCAGCCAAGTTCGCGGGGGGCAAACAGATACGCAGTATTTT
-	TRBJ1-1	-	TRBV2	CASIRGRRGDTEAFF	TGTGCCAGCATCAGGGGCCGGCGGGGGGACACTGAAGCTTTCTTT
-	TRBJ2-7	TRBD1	TRBV30	CAWSTGTGFYEQYF	TGTGCCTGGAGTACCGGGACAGGGTTCTACGAGCAGTACTTC
-	TRBJ1-5	-	TRBV7-9	CASSLLRGAIQPQHF	TGTGCCAGCAGCTTATTACGGGGGGCGATTCAGCCCCAGCATTTT
-	TRBJ1-1	-	TRBV30	CAWSKGTEAFF	TGTGCCTGGAGTAAGGGGACTGAAGCTTTCTTT
-	TRBJ2-3	TRBD1	TRBV19	CATRSGQNTDTQYF	TGTGCCACTAGATCGGGACAGAACACAGATACGCAGTATTTT
-	TRBJ2-6	TRBD1	TRBV19	CASQLKPGQFISGANVLTF	TGTGCCAGCCAACTGAAACCGGGACAGTTCATCTCTGGGGCCAACGTCCTGACTTTC
-	TRBJ1-1	-	TRBV28	CASLGGREAFF	TGTGCCAGCCTGGGGGGTCGTGAAGCTTTCTTT
-	TRBJ1-2	-	TRBV28	CASSKTRPYGYTF	TGTGCCAGCAGTAAAACTAGGCCATATGGCTACACCTTC
-	TRBJ1-2	TRBD1	TRBV5-1	CASSLALTGTGVNGYTF	TGCGCCAGCAGCTTAGCCCTAACCGGGACAGGGGTCAATGGCTACACCTTC
-	TRBJ1-5	-	TRBV2	CASSEQGVSNQPQHF	TGTGCCAGCAGTGAACAGGGTGTAAGCAATCAGCCCCAGCATTTT
-	TRBJ1-6	TRBD1	TRBV28	CASSSPGTGGLYNSPLHF	TGTGCCAGCAGTTCCCCCGGGACAGGGGGGCTCTATAATTCACCCCTCCACTTT
-	TRBJ2-7	TRBD1	TRBV6-5	CASSYSVPTGSYEQYF	TGTGCCAGCAGTTACTCGGTACCGACAGGGAGTTACGAGCAGTACTTC
-	TRBJ2-1	TRBD2	TRBV5-1	CASSVRGEGAYNEQFF	TGCGCCAGCAGTGTTCGGGGGGAGGGAGCCTACAATGAGCAGTTCTTC
-	TRBJ1-1	-	TRBV12-3/TRBV12-4	CASSLERGTEAFF	TGTGCCAGCAGTTTGGAAAGAGGCACTGAAGCTTTCTTT
few	TRBJ2-7	TRBD1	TRBV5-5	CASSRAGTGWYEQYF	TGTGCCAGCAGCCGAGCCGGGACAGGGTGGTACGAGCAGTACTTC
-	TRBJ1-2	TRBD1	TRBV7-9	CASSPTGGTVGYTF	TGTGCCAGCAGCCCGACAGGGGGAACGGTTGGGTACACCTTC
-	TRBJ1-2	-	TRBV6-4	CASSVNPIAGENYGYTF	TGTGCCAGCAGTGTCAACCCAATAGCAGGGGAGAACTATGGCTACACCTTC